This T cell receptor (beta chain) derives from a study of shared clonotypes between healthy human individuals (dated by TCRdb to 2019 to 2021). Background for the entire study: A couple of women and a few men aged 18 to 49 years were included in the cohort. To estimate repertoire size and how much clonotype sharing occurs between individuals, the study deeply sequenced the blood TCR repertoires of five healthy adults. Between about 0.8 and 8.9 billion PBMCs per donor were obtained by leukapheresis. Libraries were prepared and TCR repertoires were sequenced by different laboratories using diverse techniques, in order to increase sequencing depth and limit assay-specific biases. For each donor, three plates each were used for CD4 naive and CD4 memory, two plates were used for CD8 naive, and one plate was used for CD8 memory. The full study reports these points: Clonotypes shared by all four sorted-subset donors showed higher generation probabilities than non-shared clonotypes. Only blood was sampled, and tissue TCR repertoires likely differ from those in blood. Sharing across a handful of donors was observed for around 5% of naive CD4, over 3% of naive CD8, 2% to 2.5% of memory CD4, and around 0.42% of memory CD8 clonotypes. Naive subsets generally had larger estimated clonotype richness than memory subsets did. Based on pairwise subsampling, the degree of clonotype sharing among donors was expected to be affected by sequencing depth. The genetic and exposure-history diversity represented was limited by the small number of donors. Rarefaction of sorted-subset datasets indicated incomplete sequencing despite the large sequencing depth.

Donors were healthy HIV-negative adults with no recently reported acute infections or vaccinations. Every donor was a Caucasian adult residing in Nashville, Tennessee, USA. Magnetic negative selection was used to enrich CD4+ T cells, after which naive cells were positively selected on CD45RA and the negative fraction became the memory subset. Blood was collected by leukapheresis, and PBMCs were isolated by Ficoll-Histopaque density gradient centrifugation and then cryopreserved in liquid nitrogen vapor phase. Analytical flow cytometry was used to check the purity and quantity of each magnetically sorted T cell population. From each sorted fraction, genomic DNA was isolated and quantified by UV absorbance on a Nanodrop 2000c. V and J lose 1 base and 4 bases, and a span of 16 bases separates them. CDR1 is given as MNHNS and CDR2 as SASEGT, both from the germline V gene. Including cysteine and phenylalanine, the CDR3 has 16 amino acids. Only CDR3 DNA remains: 48 bases, in frame from the first base.

TCR CDR3 regions were amplified from genomic DNA by multiplex PCR using the deep immunoSEQ assay. Genomic DNA extracted from each cell subset was distributed evenly over all wells of several immunoSEQ 96-well plates, and each plate served as one replicate. For sorted subsets, about 200 ng genomic DNA, equal to tens of thousands of T cell genomes, was loaded into each replicate PCR. The purified libraries were quantified using a Qubit 3.0 fluorometer, sized with a Bioanalyzer 2100, and then quantified again using the KAPA Library Quantification kit. Every immunoSEQ 96-well plate was sequenced on a separate single-read 150-cycle Illumina NextSeq 550 flow cell. In the source study's methods: The immunoSEQ output contained only junctional sequences without quality scores, so filtering could not match that applied to full-length reads. Sequences were annotated with PyIR, a Python wrapper for IgBLAST v1.9, using IMGT germline references to assign V/J genes and CDR3. Any read was removed if the V/J assignment was weak (E-value above 1e-6), the CDR3 was missing, or the read contained stop codons, out-of-frame junctions, or ambiguous translated residues. A V3J clonotype was defined by an identical inferred V gene, J gene, and CDR3 amino acid sequence. Percentage overlap between repertoires was computed as shared unique clonotypes divided by the size of the smaller repertoire. RTK rarefaction, the Chao1 estimator, and Recon v2.1 estimates of unobserved clonotypes were used to assess repertoire richness. For all TCRbeta clonotypes obtained by the gDNA method from several donors, generation probabilities were computed with OLGA. TCRdb limited this immuneACCESS table to in-frame rearrangements with V and J called. A share of clones is missing; checked studies link under half to unresolved V genes, and the rest is unexplained. V, J and clone size reflect that table, while D and trimming were determined from the DNA. For this sample the table gives about 1 million clones, of which approximately 72% were detected only once. The top ten constitute around 1.5% of the sample.

Details on this clone: Its antigen is unknown. It has no much larger one-base neighbor in the sample; base qualities were not kept.

The TCR originated in a man in his late teens or twenties in good health. The rearrangement combines TRBV6-1 with TRBJ1-2; no D gene call is confident. The specimen sequenced was memory CD4+ T cells sorted from blood. In the paper's terms, the cell subset or site label means: CD45RA-negative fraction. The CDR3 protein is CASSEGHGFLGYGYTF. The nucleotide sequence reads as follows: TGTGCCAGCAGTGAAGGGCACGGATTCCTCGGCTATGGCTACACCTTC.